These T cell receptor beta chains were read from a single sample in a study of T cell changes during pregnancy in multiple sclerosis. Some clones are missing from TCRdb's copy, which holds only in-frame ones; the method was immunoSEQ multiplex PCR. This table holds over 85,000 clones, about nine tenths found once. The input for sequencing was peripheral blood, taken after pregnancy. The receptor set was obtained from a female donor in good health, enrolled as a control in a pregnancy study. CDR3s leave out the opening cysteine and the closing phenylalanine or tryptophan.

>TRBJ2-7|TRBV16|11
ASSQDSIYEQY
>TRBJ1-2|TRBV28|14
ASRKGRQAANYGYT
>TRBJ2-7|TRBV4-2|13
ASSQPRDRGYEQY
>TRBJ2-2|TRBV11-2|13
ASSFGLAGGGELF
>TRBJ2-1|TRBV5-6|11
ASSLGVGDEQF
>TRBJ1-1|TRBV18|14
ASSPLWWEGATEAF
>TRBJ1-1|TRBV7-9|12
ASSESGRGTEAF
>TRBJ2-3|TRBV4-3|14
ASSQEVAGGRDTQY
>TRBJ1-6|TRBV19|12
ASSMVRSGSPLH
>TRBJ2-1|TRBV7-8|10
ASRTDYNEQF
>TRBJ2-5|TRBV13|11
ASSRRQGETQY
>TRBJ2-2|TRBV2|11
ASSSTGGGELF
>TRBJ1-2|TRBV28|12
ASSLVAIAFGYT
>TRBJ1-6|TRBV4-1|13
ASSQDIDRNSPLH
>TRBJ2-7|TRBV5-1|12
ASSLYGAAYEQY
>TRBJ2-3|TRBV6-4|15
ASSDSRRGGSTDTQY
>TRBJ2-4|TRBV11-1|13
ASGQGTLAKNIQY
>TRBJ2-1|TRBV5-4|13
ASSSTRGIYNEQF
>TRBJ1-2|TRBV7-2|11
ASTERWGGGYT
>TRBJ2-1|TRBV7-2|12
ASSLGLAGGARF
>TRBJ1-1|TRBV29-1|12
SVRKQGANTEAF
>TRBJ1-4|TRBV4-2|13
ASSQVAGSNEKLF
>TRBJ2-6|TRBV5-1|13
ASSLAGQEANVLT
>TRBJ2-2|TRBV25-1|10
ASSSNTGELF
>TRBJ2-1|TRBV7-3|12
ASSLLAGLNEQF
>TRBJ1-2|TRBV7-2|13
ASSTGTGVYDGYT
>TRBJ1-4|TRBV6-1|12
AGRDRGRGEKLF
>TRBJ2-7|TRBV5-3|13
ARSHGTVFSYEQY
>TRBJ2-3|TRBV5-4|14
ASSLPSRGSTDTQY
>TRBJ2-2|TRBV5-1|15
ASSLVYRAGAERELF
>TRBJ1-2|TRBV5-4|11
ASSSSQNYGYT
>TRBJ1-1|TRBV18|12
ASSPGTWGTEAF
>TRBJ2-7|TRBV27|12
ASSFSGGAGEQY
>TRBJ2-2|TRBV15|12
ATSRDRRTGELF
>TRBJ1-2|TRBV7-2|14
ASSLSSGTEVYGYT
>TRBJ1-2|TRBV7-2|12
ASSLDHSGYGYT
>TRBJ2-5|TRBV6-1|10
ASRHHQETQY
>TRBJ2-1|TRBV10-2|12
ASSDAGGIYEQF
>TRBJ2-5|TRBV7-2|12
ASSLAAVQETQY
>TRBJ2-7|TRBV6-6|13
ASDNRGAGSYEQY
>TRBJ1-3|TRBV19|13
ASSMGRAAGNTIY